This TCR beta chain is drawn from a study of cytomegalovirus exposure and HLA in healthy donors. General study points: A list of more than 150 TCR beta chains associated with cytomegalovirus was given.

CDR1 is SGDLS, CDR2 YYNGEE, per germline. V was trimmed by 4 bases and J by 0 bases, leaving 11 bases between them. The CDR3 contains 15 residues. Turning to this clone: Antigen specificity is unknown.

The PCR used 60 Vbeta and 13 Jbeta primers. Some clones are missing from TCRdb's copy, which holds only in-frame ones; the method was immunoSEQ multiplex PCR. Found here are 100,000 or so clones, under 85% of them singletons; the top ten hold under 1.5%. Sequenced input: PBMCs. V usage is TRBV9 and J usage is TRBJ2-1; D is possibly TRBD2 (6 bases). This receptor was obtained from a man under 40 in good health and CMV-seronegative. The DNA of the CDR3 is TGTGCCAGCAGCCCCCGGGAGAGCTCCTACAATGAGCAGTTCTTC. The encoded protein is CASSPRESSYNEQFF.